This entry is about one T cell receptor (beta chain). Its antigen is not identified. The sample holds other DNA sequences that translate to the same CDR3. The PCR was carried out with 60 Vbeta primers and 13 Jbeta primers. The protocol was immunoSEQ multiplex PCR, while the TCRdb copy is restricted to in-frame clones and leaves out a portion. The sample shows about 170,000 clones, roughly 84% of them seen only once. The source of the sample is a study of cytomegalovirus exposure and HLA in healthy donors. The ends were cut back, 2 bases at V and 2 bases at J, with 10 bases in the middle. CDR3 size: 14 residues. The germline V gene encodes CDR1 GTSNPN and CDR2 SVGIG (reference sequence). Whole-study findings and limits: Reported findings show TCR beta sequences accurately forecast HLA-A and HLA-B alleles in most subjects. Three CMV-associated chains proved CMV antigen-specific in vitro.

This chain connects TRBV30 to TRBJ2-1; D possibly corresponds to TRBD2 (5 bases). The sequence came from a man aged 25-45 years in good health and CMV-seropositive. The sequenced material came from PBMCs. This CDR3 is CAWSSGRPYNEQFF. For the CDR3, the DNA is TGTGCCTGGAGTAGCGGACGGCCCTACAATGAGCAGTTCTTC.